One and the same sample provided the 8 T cell receptor beta chains below, sequenced in a study of cytomegalovirus exposure and HLA in healthy donors. PCR used 60 Vbeta primers and 13 Jbeta primers. Profiled with immunoSEQ multiplex PCR; TCRdb holds only in-frame clones, not every one. The table includes over 150,000 clones, roughly three quarters detected once. Sequenced: PBMCs. Receptor source: a man aged 25-45 years in good health and CMV-seropositive.

The CDR3 sequence: CASSRQAGVTEAFF. CDR3 sequence (DNA): TGTGCCAGCAGCCGACAGGCAGGGGTCACTGAAGCTTTCTTT. V is TRBV6-5 and J is TRBJ1-1; tentatively, D is TRBD1 (6 bases). CDR1 is MNHEY, CDR2 SVGAGI, per germline. Trimming left V 6 bases short and J 4 bases short, with 15 bases between. The CDR3 runs 14 residues.

The genes are TRBV5-1 and TRBJ2-5; 10 bases are a match to TRBD1. The DNA end lines up better with TRBJ2-7; the J call may be wrong. The CDR3 has 15 amino acids. In germline, CDR1 is SGHRS, CDR2 YFSETQ. The CDR3 reads CASSFQGQGAYEQYF. DNA for the CDR3: TGCGCCAGCAGCTTCCAAGGACAGGGGGCCTACGAGCAGTACTTC.

This sequence joins TRBV9 and TRBJ2-5, with D possibly being TRBD1 (7 bases). The CDR3 extends over 17 amino acids. Looked up from germline, CDR1 is SGDLS and CDR2 is YYNGEE. Trimming took 4 bases from V and 2 from J, leaving 21 bases between them. CDR3 protein: CASSPGTDGGSQETQYF. The CDR3 region has the DNA TGTGCCAGCAGCCCAGGGACAGACGGAGGGAGTCAAGAGACCCAGTACTTC.

The chain links TRBV10-3 to TRBJ1-2; D is perhaps TRBD1 (5 bases). Germline loops: CDR1 ENHRY, CDR2 SYGVKD. V lost 11 bases to trimming and J lost 8 bases, with 18 bases between them. The CDR3 covers 12 residues. The CDR3 coding sequence is TGTGCCGTCGACCAGGGAATTGACGGCTACACCTTC. Protein product: CAVDQGIDGYTF.

The chain has TRBV28 and TRBJ2-2; TRBD1 agrees at 11 bases. CDR1 and CDR2 from the germline V gene are MDHEN and SYDVKM. The CDR3 is made up of 16 amino acids. V dropped 0 bases and J dropped 3; count of bases not matched to a gene: 0. In DNA form, the CDR3 reads TGTGCCAGCAGTTTATGGGACAGGGGGCACACCGGGGAGCTGTTTTTT. As protein: CASSLWDRGHTGELFF.

The chain has TRBV29-1 and TRBJ1-2; no definite D call. The V and J ends lost 6 bases and 6 bases respectively, with 8 bases between them. The CDR3 is 10 residues long. Germline V gives CDR1 SQVTM, CDR2 ANQGSEA. CDR3 nucleotide sequence: TGCAGCGTCCCCGGAGATGGCTACACCTTC. This sequence encodes CSVPGDGYTF.

Of note for this clone: Other nucleotide sequences from this sample produce the same CDR3. The rearrangement links TRBV19 to TRBJ1-5; D is perhaps TRBD1 (6 bases). CDR1 is LNHDA, CDR2 SQIVND, per germline (reference sequence). V was cut by 6 bases and J by 1 base, with 13 bases left in between. This CDR3 spans 15 amino acids. The CDR3 is CASRGQSKSNQPQHF. Written as DNA, the CDR3 is TGTGCCAGTAGAGGACAGTCTAAAAGCAATCAGCCCCAGCATTTT.

The rearrangement links TRBV6-5 to TRBJ1-1, with TRBD1 matching over 9 bases. Germline V gives CDR1 MNHEY, CDR2 SVGAGI. The ends lost 2 bases at V and 1 base at J; junction bases unmatched: 2. The CDR3 length is 15 residues. The CDR3, as DNA: TGTGCCAGCAGTTACGGGACAGGGCGGAACACTGAAGCTTTCTTT. Amino acids: CASSYGTGRNTEAFF.